The clone carrying this T cell receptor beta chain is a singleton in its sample. Its matching antigen is unknown. Donors consisted of healthy bone marrow donors. The sample originates from a study of cytomegalovirus exposure and HLA in healthy donors. General observations from the study: CMV serostatus was the sole immune exposure information available. Owing to their indistinguishability, certain V segments, notably TRBV6-2 and TRBV6-3, were excluded.

From germline, CDR1 is SNHLY and CDR2 FYNNEI. The CDR3 contains 15 residues. The ends lost 2 bases at V and 9 bases at J; junction bases unmatched: 9. The primer mix had 60 Vbeta and 13 Jbeta primers. The protocol was immunoSEQ multiplex PCR, while the TCRdb copy is restricted to in-frame clones and leaves out a portion. The sample yields more than 110,000 clones, around 77% seen once. Sequencing used PBMCs. The chain recombines TRBV2 with TRBJ1-5, with TRBD1 matching over 8 bases. The receptor comes from a woman between 50 and 59 years old in good health and CMV-seronegative. Here the CDR3 reads CASSESGGGRGPQHF. CDR3 nucleotides: TGTGCCAGCAGTGAATCAGGGGGCGGTCGGGGGCCCCAGCATTTT.